This T cell receptor (beta chain) was profiled in a study of T cell clonality in common variable immunodeficiency. TCRdb keeps only in-frame clones here, not all; method: immunoSEQ multiplex PCR. In total the sample includes approximately 50,000 clones, none of them seen once. Patients and controls were mostly of Caucasian heritage. General study points: CVID subjects showed higher TCRbeta clonality than healthy controls. The cause of increased CVID clonality remains unclear without subpopulation sequencing. Reportedly, TCR beta sequences from common variable immunodeficiency showed fewer deletions and N-nucleotide insertions.

This clone was seen many times. The antigen remains unidentified. The read is 3 residues too short to cover the CDR3 end, so that end is filled in from the germline J gene. Germline CDR1 and CDR2: SGHRS and YFSETQ. The CDR3 is made up of 14 amino acids. The V end lost 4 bases, the J end lost 8 bases, and 15 bases lay between the germline ends. Specimen: peripheral blood mononuclear cells. The chain joins TRBV5-1 to TRBJ1-4, with TRBD1 as a possible D gene (6 bases). The clonotype was recovered from a person aged 18 to 75 in good health. Incomplete CDR3 DNA: TGCGCCAGCAGCATCATGACAGGTTCCGAAAAA. Translated: CASSIMTGSEK. The entire CDR3 reads CASSIMTGSEKLFF.